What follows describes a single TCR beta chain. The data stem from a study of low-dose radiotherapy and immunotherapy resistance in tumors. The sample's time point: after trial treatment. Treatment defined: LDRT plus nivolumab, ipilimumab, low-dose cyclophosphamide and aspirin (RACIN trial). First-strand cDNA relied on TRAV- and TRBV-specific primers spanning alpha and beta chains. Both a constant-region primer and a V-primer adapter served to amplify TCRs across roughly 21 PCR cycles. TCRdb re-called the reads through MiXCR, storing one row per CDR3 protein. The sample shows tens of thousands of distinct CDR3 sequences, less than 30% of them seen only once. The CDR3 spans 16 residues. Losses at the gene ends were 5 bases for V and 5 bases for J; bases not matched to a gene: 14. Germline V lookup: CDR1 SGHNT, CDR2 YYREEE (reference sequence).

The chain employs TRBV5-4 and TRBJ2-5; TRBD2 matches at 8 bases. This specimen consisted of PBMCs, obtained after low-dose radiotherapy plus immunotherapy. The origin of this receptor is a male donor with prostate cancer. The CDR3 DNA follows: TGTGCCAGCAGTACGAGGGCCGGGGGGGTTGTGGAGACCCAGTACTTC. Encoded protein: CASSTRAGGVVETQYF.